The 19 T cell receptor beta chains presented below share a single source sample, sequenced in a study of PD-L1 blockade in urothelial cancer. The time point was: peripheral blood 6 weeks after treatment start. Method: immunoSEQ multiplex PCR; TCRdb's copy keeps in-frame clones and lacks some. Among 35,000 to 45,000 clones listed, 84% were seen once. The sample in question was PBMCs, obtained around atezolizumab (anti-PD-L1) treatment. Every receptor here comes from a middle-aged man with urothelial cancer.

This clone was detected once. The V gene is TRBV4-3, the J gene TRBJ2-1; D is ambiguous. The CDR3 extends over 17 amino acids. The germline V and J ends were trimmed by 0 bases and 8 bases, with 20 bases remaining between them. The V gene's germline CDR1 is LGHNA and CDR2 YSLEER. The CDR3 DNA reads TGCGCCAGCAGCCAAGATGAAGGCGTTGGTAGCCTGGATGAGCAGTTCTTC. Translating gives CASSQDEGVGSLDEQFF.

The genes are TRBV18 and TRBJ1-4; 9 bases agree with TRBD1. Trimming took 6 bases from V and 3 from J; bases not matched to a gene: 5. This CDR3 has 15 amino acids. Germline loops: CDR1 KGHSH, CDR2 LQKENI. The CDR3 nucleotides read TGTGCCAGCTCGGGACAGGGTACAGCTAATGAAAAACTGTTTTTT. Translation gives CASSGQGTANEKLFF.

V gene TRBV5-1 combines with J gene TRBJ2-3; TRBD2 aligns across 9 bases. This CDR3 contains 15 residues. Germline CDR1 SGHRS, CDR2 YFSETQ. Unmatched junction bases numbered 1, after V lost 1 base and J lost 1 base. Written as DNA, the CDR3 is TGCGCCAGCAGCTTGAGCGGGGGGCGCACAGATACGCAGTATTTT. Residues: CASSLSGGRTDTQYF.

The chain carries TRBV30 and TRBJ1-2; 7 bases line up with TRBD1. The junction had 10 bases not matched to a gene; V was cut back by 7 bases and J by 5 bases. Germline CDR1 GTSNPN, CDR2 SVGIG (reference sequence). The CDR3 covers 13 residues. For the CDR3, the DNA is TGTGCCTCCCTGTGGACAGGATCTTATGGCTACACCTTC. Translated, it gives CASLWTGSYGYTF. Filled out from reference TRBV30 and TRBJ1-2, the complete variable domain reads SQTIHQWPATLVQPVGSPLSLECTVEGTSNPNLYWYRQAAGRGLQLLFYSVGIGQISSEVPQNLSASRPQDRQFILSSKKLLLSDSGFYLCASLWTGSYGYTFGSGTRLTVV.

The rearrangement links TRBV5-5 to TRBJ1-2; D gene ambiguous. The CDR3 length is 14 residues. V gave up 4 bases and J gave up 8 bases, with 18 bases separating them. Germline CDR1 is SGHKS and CDR2 is YYEKEE (reference sequence). For the CDR3, the DNA is TGTGCCAGCAGCAACGCTAATATGGGCCGGGGCTACACCTTC. As protein: CASSNANMGRGYTF.

For the CDR3, the DNA is TGTGCCAGCAGTGACCCCCGGGACAGTAGTCAAGAGACCCAGTACTTC. Encoded protein: CASSDPRDSSQETQYF. V usage is TRBV25-1 and J usage is TRBJ2-5; TRBD1 agrees at 7 bases. The junction had 9 bases not matched to a gene; V was cut back by 3 bases and J by 2 bases. Germline loops: CDR1 MGHDK, CDR2 SYGVNS. The CDR3 covers 16 residues.

The chain has TRBV27 and TRBJ2-7; 9 bases fit TRBD2. The germline V gene encodes CDR1 MNHEY and CDR2 SMNVEV (reference sequence). After removal of 3 bases from V and 3 bases from J, the junction contained 6 bases not matched to a gene. The CDR3 spans 15 residues. As DNA, the CDR3 is TGTGCCAGCAGTTTTTGGAGCGGGGGGAACTACGAGCAGTACTTC. Amino acid sequence: CASSFWSGGNYEQYF.

This chain joins TRBV6-5 and TRBJ2-1; 12 nucleotides match TRBD2. CDR3 size: 15 residues. In germline, CDR1 is MNHEY, CDR2 SVGAGI. J gave up 3 bases and V 5 bases, and 2 bases lay outside the gene matches. The CDR3 DNA follows: TGTGCCAGCAGTCTGGGACTAGCGGGCTACAATGAGCAGTTCTTC. Residues: CASSLGLAGYNEQFF.

The rearrangement links TRBV30 to TRBJ1-4, with 9 bases matching TRBD1. Per the germline V gene, CDR1 is GTSNPN and CDR2 is SVGIG (reference sequence). V lost 8 bases and J lost 4; bases outside the gene matches: 14. This CDR3 comprises 16 residues. The chain's CDR3 is CAGTGSGGGFNEKLFF. CDR3 DNA: TGTGCCGGGACAGGGAGCGGGGGTGGCTTTAATGAAAAACTGTTTTTT.

This sequence joins TRBV6-1 and TRBJ2-3, with a weak D call TRBD2 (5 bases). The CDR3 runs to 15 residues. The germline V and J ends were trimmed by 10 bases and 5 bases, with 22 bases remaining between them. CDR1 is MNHNS and CDR2 is SASEGT in the germline V gene. The CDR3 bases are TGTGCCATCGTTCCCGGGGTGTCCCTGGGAGATACGCAGTATTTT. Translation: CAIVPGVSLGDTQYF.

The chain carries TRBV4-1 and TRBJ1-1; maybe TRBD1 (6 bases). Germline-derived CDR1 and CDR2 are MGHRA and YSYEKL. Trimming took off 3 bases at V and 0 bases at J, with 11 bases between the two ends. The CDR3 runs to 15 residues. CDR3 sequence (DNA): TGCGCCAGCAGCCACAGCGAGGGGGTGAACACTGAAGCTTTCTTT. Translating gives CASSHSEGVNTEAFF.

The sample holds a few counts of this clone. This chain links TRBV7-9 with TRBJ2-3; 9 positions agree with TRBD1. Trimming removed 4 bases from V and 0 bases from J; junction bases left unmatched: 11. The CDR3 extends over 18 amino acids. Germline V gene sequence: CDR1 SEHNR, CDR2 FQNEAQ (reference sequence). The CDR3 sequence is CASSSRTGAVVSTDTQYF. Written as DNA, the CDR3 is TGTGCCAGCAGCTCAAGGACAGGGGCCGTGGTGAGCACAGATACGCAGTATTTT.

The chain uses TRBV11-2 and TRBJ2-1, with 10 positions matching TRBD2. Germline assignment: CDR1 SGHAT and CDR2 FQNNGV. V trimming: 1 base; J trimming: 7 bases; junction bases outside the gene matches: 10. This CDR3 has 17 residues. This chain's CDR3 is CASSLGHRAGGANEQFF. The CDR3 nucleotides read TGTGCCAGCAGCTTAGGACACCGAGCGGGAGGGGCGAATGAGCAGTTCTTC.

The chain uses TRBV19 and TRBJ1-2, with D tentatively TRBD1 (6 bases). The CDR3 sequence is 12 residues long. Germline CDR1 and CDR2: LNHDA and SQIVND (reference sequence). The germline V and J ends were trimmed by 3 bases and 6 bases, with 8 bases remaining between them. The CDR3 bases are TGTGCCAGTAGTATTGGGGGCAATGGCTACACCTTC. This translates into CASSIGGNGYTF. The full variable domain, with the rest looked up from reference TRBV19 and TRBJ1-2, is DGGITQSPKYLFRKEGQNVTLSCEQNLNHDAMYWYRQDPGQGLRLIYYSQIVNDFQKGDIAEGYSVSREKKESFPLTVTSAQKNPTAFYLCASSIGGNGYTFGSGTRLTVV.

The rearrangement uses TRBV7-8 and TRBJ2-7; 10 bases fit TRBD2. The CDR3 totals 16 residues. Germline V gene lookup returns CDR1 SGHVS and CDR2 FQNEAQ. V was pared by 5 bases and J by 3 bases, with 10 bases of the junction left unmatched. The CDR3 DNA reads TGTGCCAGCAGCAGAGCTACTAGCGGGACTAACTACGAGCAGTACTTC. As protein: CASSRATSGTNYEQYF.

The chain joins TRBV6-1 to TRBJ2-5, with 14 nucleotides matching TRBD2. Germline V gene sequence: CDR1 MNHNS, CDR2 SASEGT. The CDR3 totals 16 residues. V lost 2 bases, J lost 4 bases, and 3 bases stayed unmatched. CDR3 sequence: CASSERLAGGGETQYF. Written as DNA, the CDR3 is TGTGCCAGCAGTGAAAGACTAGCGGGAGGGGGAGAGACCCAGTACTTC.

The chain combines TRBV11-1 with TRBJ2-7; 8 bases are shared with TRBD2. J gave up 0 bases and V 1 base, and 5 bases lay outside the gene matches. Per the germline V gene, CDR1 is SGHAT and CDR2 is FQDESV (reference sequence). CDR3 length: 16 amino acids. The CDR3 bases are TGTGCCAGCAGCTTAGAAGCTAGCGGGTCCTCCTACGAGCAGTACTTC. The encoded protein is CASSLEASGSSYEQYF.

This chain links TRBV19 with TRBJ1-2, with D possibly matching TRBD1 (6 bases). CDR1 LNHDA and CDR2 SQIVND come from the germline V gene (reference sequence). This CDR3 is 14 amino acids long. V was cut by 8 bases and J by 4 bases, with 17 bases left in between. The chain's CDR3 is CASSPGGGSYGYTF. The CDR3 DNA follows: TGTGCCAGTTCCCCGGGGGGGGGCAGCTATGGCTACACCTTC.

This sequence joins TRBV9 and TRBJ1-2; no clear D gene. This CDR3 spans 11 amino acids. V was clipped by 7 bases and J by 3 bases, with 7 bases between them. Germline-derived CDR1 and CDR2 are SGDLS and YYNGEE. The CDR3 here is CASGPDYGYTF. DNA for the CDR3: TGTGCCAGCGGTCCGGACTATGGCTACACCTTC.